This paragraph reports one T cell receptor beta chain. The table came from immunoSEQ multiplex PCR; TCRdb's copy has only in-frame clones and leaves some out. The table includes 100,000 to 150,000 clones, over 75% detected once. The data were taken from a study of T cell responses to AZD1222 COVID-19 vaccine. From germline, CDR1 is SGDLS and CDR2 YYNGEE. V was pared by 7 bases and J by 4 bases, with 13 bases of the junction left unmatched. CDR3 length equals 15 residues. The sequencing used peripheral blood, collected on day 0 of AZD1222 vaccination. This sequence was found in an adult in good health. The genes are TRBV9 and TRBJ1-2; 7 positions agree with TRBD1. CDR3 nucleotide sequence: TGTGCCAGCCAACAAAGGACAGGCCCTTCCTATGGCTACACCTTC. Its translation is CASQQRTGPSYGYTF.